Shown below are 19 T cell receptor beta chains from a single sample sequenced in a study of blood T cell repertoires in COVID-19. Clones were sequenced by immunoSEQ multiplex PCR, and TCRdb holds only the in-frame ones, with some missing. The sample has under 110,000 clones; less than 85% are singletons. The sample comprised peripheral blood. The source is a woman aged 70 to 79 with active or convalescent COVID-19.

The gene calls are TRBV4-3 and TRBJ2-7; D possibly corresponds to TRBD2 (5 bases). Trimming took off 7 bases at V and 3 bases at J, with 19 bases between the two ends. CDR3 length: 15 amino acids. CDR1 is LGHNA, CDR2 YSLEER, per germline. The CDR3 protein is CASKRLKTGGYEQYF. CDR3 in DNA: TGCGCCAGCAAACGACTCAAAACCGGAGGCTACGAGCAGTACTTC.

V usage is TRBV18 and J usage is TRBJ1-3; D possibly corresponds to TRBD1 (6 bases). This CDR3 has 18 amino acids. The V end lost 5 bases, the J end lost 6 bases, and 26 bases lay between the germline ends. Germline lookup yields CDR1 KGHSH and CDR2 LQKENI. CDR3 sequence: CASSSKEPTQGVENTIYF. The CDR3 bases are TGTGCCAGCTCATCCAAGGAGCCCACACAGGGAGTGGAAAACACCATATATTTT. Based on the CDR3 plus reference TRBV18 and TRBJ1-3, the full variable domain is NAGVMQNPRHLVRRRGQEARLRCSPMKGHSHVYWYRQLPEEGLKFMVYLQKENIIDESGMPKERFSAEFPKEGPSILRIQQVVRGDSAAYFCASSSKEPTQGVENTIYFGEGSWLTVV.

J is TRBJ1-1 and V is TRBV9, with 7 bases that match TRBD1. V lost 4 bases to trimming and J lost 4 bases; unmatched junction nucleotides: 7. This CDR3 spans 14 amino acids. Germline assignment: CDR1 SGDLS and CDR2 YYNGEE. The CDR3 DNA is TGTGCCAGCAGCTATTACCCAGGGGGCACTGAAGCTTTCTTT. It codes for CASSYYPGGTEAFF. The variable domain in full, with the rest retrieved from reference TRBV9 and TRBJ1-1, is DSGVTQTPKHLITATGQRVTLRCSPRSGDLSVYWYQQSLDQGLQFLIQYYNGEERAKGNILERFSAQQFPDLHSELNLSSLELGDSALYFCASSYYPGGTEAFFGQGTRLTVV.

The CDR3 sequence is CASSERQVNQPQHF. CDR3 in DNA: TGTGCCAGCAGTGAAAGACAGGTCAATCAGCCCCAGCATTTT. This rearrangement joins TRBV2 to TRBJ1-5; perhaps TRBD1 as D (6 bases). In germline, CDR1 is SNHLY, CDR2 FYNNEI. The CDR3 runs 14 residues. V was clipped by 2 bases and J by 3 bases, with 8 bases between them.

The chain combines TRBV4-3 with TRBJ2-1; TRBD2 matches at 10 bases. Unmatched junction bases numbered 13, after V lost 0 bases and J lost 8 bases. Germline V lookup: CDR1 LGHNA, CDR2 YSLEER. The CDR3 sequence is 18 residues long. CDR3 in amino acids: CASSQEAAILAGVHEQFF. The CDR3 region has the DNA TGCGCCAGCAGCCAAGAAGCGGCGATTCTAGCGGGAGTGCATGAGCAGTTCTTC.

This chain connects TRBV23-1 to TRBJ1-3; D is undetermined. TRBV23-1 is marked as an open reading frame, function uncertain. Trimming stripped 0 bases from V and 0 bases from J, with 9 bases between. This CDR3 has 16 residues. CDR3 in DNA: TGCGCCAGCAGTCAATCTATGGCCTTCTCTGGAAACACCATATATTTT. Translated: CASSQSMAFSGNTIYF.

The chain is built from TRBV28 and TRBJ1-6, with D perhaps matching TRBD1 (6 bases). The CDR3 has 14 residues. V lost 5 bases and J lost 9, with 14 bases in between. Germline assignment: CDR1 MDHEN and CDR2 SYDVKM. CDR3 loop: CASSQQGMISPLHF. The DNA for the CDR3 is TGTGCCAGCAGTCAACAGGGAATGATTTCACCCCTCCACTTT.

The gene calls are TRBV4-3 and TRBJ1-4; D call uncertain. V lost 1 base, J lost 5 bases, and 11 bases lay in between. Germline-derived CDR1 and CDR2 are LGHNA and YSLEER. The CDR3 is made up of 15 amino acids. The CDR3 region has the DNA TGCGCCAGCAGCCAAGCATCGGGTCTGAATGAAAAACTGTTTTTT. It specifies CASSQASGLNEKLFF.

The rearrangement uses TRBV18 and TRBJ1-4; D not certain. V lost 6 bases and J lost 10, with 21 bases in between. CDR3 length: 15 amino acids. The germline gives CDR1 KGHSH, CDR2 LQKENI. Written as DNA, the CDR3 is TGTGCCAGCTCCCTTGGACTCGTTGACCATGGAAAACTGTTTTTT. Translating gives CASSLGLVDHGKLFF.

J is TRBJ1-2 and V is TRBV6-1; D not certain. Germline V gene data show CDR1 as MNHNS and CDR2 as SASEGT. V was trimmed by 2 bases and J by 2 bases, leaving 3 bases between them. The CDR3 has 12 residues. The CDR3 reads CASSESNYGYTF. CDR3 DNA sequence: TGTGCCAGCAGTGAATCGAACTATGGCTACACCTTC.

The V gene is TRBV5-1, the J gene TRBJ2-2; 8 positions match TRBD1. With V trimmed by 1 base and J by 7 bases, 12 bases remained unmatched. The germline gives CDR1 SGHRS, CDR2 YFSETQ. The CDR3 extends over 17 amino acids. CDR3 sequence (DNA): TGCGCCAGCAGCTTGACCCATAGGACAGGGACGGGCGGGGAGCTGTTTTTT. As protein: CASSLTHRTGTGGELFF.

The CDR3 region has the DNA TGTGCCAGCAGTGGTCAGGGGTTCACTGAAGCTTTCTTT. Protein sequence: CASSGQGFTEAFF. V usage is TRBV28 and J usage is TRBJ1-1; D might be TRBD1 (6 bases). Trimming cost V 5 bases and J 4 bases, with 11 bases left between them. Germline CDR1 reads MDHEN; CDR2 reads SYDVKM. This CDR3 has 13 residues.

In its sample, this clone was seen a few times. The chain carries TRBV7-9 and TRBJ2-2; 8 bases map to TRBD1. The V gene end was trimmed by 1 base and the J gene end by 4 bases; junction bases not matched to a gene: 8. The V gene's germline CDR1 is SEHNR and CDR2 FQNEAQ (reference sequence). The CDR3 spans 17 residues. The CDR3 sequence: CASSLGWTGRSTGELFF. The CDR3 DNA reads as TGTGCCAGCAGCTTAGGATGGACAGGGAGGTCCACCGGGGAGCTGTTTTTT. Based on the CDR3 plus reference TRBV7-9 and TRBJ2-2, the full variable domain is DTGVSQNPRHKITKRGQNVTFRCDPISEHNRLYWYRQTLGQGPEFLTYFQNEAQLEKSRLLSDRFSAERPKGSFSTLEIQRTEQGDSAMYLCASSLGWTGRSTGELFFGEGSRLTVL.

DNA for the CDR3: TGTGCCAGCAGCCAAGGACAGGTGGCCTATGGCTACACCTTC. Residues: CASSQGQVAYGYTF. The rearrangement links TRBV14 to TRBJ1-2; D possibly corresponds to TRBD1 (6 bases). Germline V gene sequence: CDR1 SGHDN, CDR2 FVKESK. V dropped 1 base and J dropped 4 bases, with 10 bases sitting between them. The CDR3 runs to 14 residues.

The V and J genes are TRBV28 and TRBJ2-7; D might be TRBD1 (5 bases). Between the trimmed V and J ends, which lost 2 bases and 6 bases, there was a span of 8 bases. The germline CDR1 and CDR2 sequences are MDHEN and SYDVKM. The CDR3 has 12 amino acids. The CDR3, as DNA: TGTGCCAGCAGTTTAAGGGGTTCCGAGCAGTACTTC. This codes for CASSLRGSEQYF.

The rearrangement links TRBV14 to TRBJ2-3; tentatively, D is TRBD2 (6 bases). Trimming stripped 1 base from V and 3 bases from J, with 11 bases between. The CDR3 length is 15 residues. Germline loops: CDR1 SGHDN, CDR2 FVKESK. CDR3: CASSQARDSTDTQYF. CDR3 bases: TGTGCCAGCAGCCAAGCCCGGGACTCTACAGATACGCAGTATTTT.

The V and J genes are TRBV7-8 and TRBJ2-3; TRBD2 matches at 7 bases. The V and J ends lost 1 base and 6 bases, in that order; junction bases with no gene match: 10. This CDR3 is built from 16 residues. Germline V lookup: CDR1 SGHVS, CDR2 FQNEAQ. The DNA of the CDR3 is TGTGCCAGCAGCTTAGGATTTAGCGGGCCGAGGGATACGCAGTATTTT. Its protein is CASSLGFSGPRDTQYF.

The CDR3, as DNA: TGTGCCAGTAGTATCGCGACAGGAGGACCCTACACCTTC. Its protein is CASSIATGGPYTF. The chain recombines TRBV19 with TRBJ1-2; the D gene is possibly TRBD1 (6 bases). CDR1 LNHDA and CDR2 SQIVND come from the germline V gene (reference sequence). The CDR3 has 13 amino acids. V lost 3 bases to trimming and J lost 10 bases, with 15 bases between them.

This clone occurred once. V usage is TRBV19 and J usage is TRBJ1-1; 7 bases line up with TRBD1. The CDR3 has 13 amino acids. Germline V gives CDR1 LNHDA, CDR2 SQIVND (reference sequence). Trimming removed 1 base from V and 8 bases from J; junction bases left unmatched: 4. CDR3 DNA sequence: TGTGCCAGTAGTATAGTAGGGACAGCCGAAGCTTTCTTT. Translated, it gives CASSIVGTAEAFF.